The rows below give T cell receptor beta chains drawn from one sample of a study of cytomegalovirus exposure and HLA in healthy donors. Sequencing used immunoSEQ multiplex PCR; TCRdb keeps in-frame clones, though not all of them. The sample records hundreds of thousands of clones, approximately 84% being singletons. Source material: PBMCs. The receptors derive from a man aged 18 to 29 in good health and CMV-seropositive. Both conserved end residues are part of each CDR3. The D gene is left open where the match is weak. Clone size is shown for a subset of rows, as once, few, many or a class of expanded clone.

once	TRBV9	TRBD2	TRBJ2-1	TGTGCCAGCAACCCTAGCGGGAGCTCCTACAATGAGCAGTTCTTC	CASNPSGSSYNEQFF
NA	TRBV7-8	NA	TRBJ1-2	TGTGCCAGCAGCTTAGGGGGAGACGGCTACACCTTC	CASSLGGDGYTF
few	TRBV9	NA	TRBJ2-3	TGTGCCAGCAGCGTTAGGACGACTGGGAAGGCGCAGTATTTT	CASSVRTTGKAQYF
once	TRBV6-1	NA	TRBJ2-7	TGTGCCAGCAGTGAAGCTCGGCCAGGGGTCTACGAGCAGTACTTC	CASSEARPGVYEQYF
few	TRBV19	NA	TRBJ1-2	TGTGCCAGTAGCGTGGGGATCTATGGCTACACCTTC	CASSVGIYGYTF
once	TRBV29-1	NA	TRBJ2-5	TGCAGCGTTGAAGGGGGAGGAAAGACCCAGTACTTC	CSVEGGGKTQYF
NA	TRBV28	NA	TRBJ2-7	TGTGCCAGCAGTCCAACAGGTGCGCGGGAGCAGTACTTC	CASSPTGAREQYF
NA	TRBV7-2	TRBD1	TRBJ2-3	TGTGCCAGCAGCCCCCGACAGGGGGCGGCCACGGGTACGCAGTATTTT	CASSPRQGAATGTQYF
NA	TRBV2	TRBD1	TRBJ1-2	TGTGCCAGCAGTTCGGGACAGGGGGAGGAGGGCTACACCTTC	CASSSGQGEEGYTF
NA	TRBV29-1	NA	TRBJ2-1	TGCAGCGTTGACAGGGGAAGTGCCTACAATGAGCAGTTCTTC	CSVDRGSAYNEQFF
NA	TRBV5-1	TRBD2	TRBJ2-7	TGCGCCAGCAGCTTGGGGACTAGTTTCGAGCAGTACTTC	CASSLGTSFEQYF